The entry below describes one T cell receptor beta chain. The assay was immunoSEQ multiplex PCR, and TCRdb's table has in-frame clones only and misses some. The sample includes roughly 250,000 clones, more than 70% of them seen just once. The data were obtained in a study of blood T cell repertoires in COVID-19. V was cut by 1 base and J by 9 bases, with 13 bases left in between. Germline V CDR1 and CDR2: LGHDT, YNNKEL (reference sequence). CDR3 length equals 15 residues. The chain combines TRBV3-1 (or the pseudogene TRBV3-2) with TRBJ1-6, with no clear D. The sequencing sample was made of peripheral blood. This TCR was sampled from a middle-aged man with active or convalescent COVID-19. The CDR3 bases are TGTGCCAGCAGCCAAGGGGGAGGATTAGGTTCACCCCTCCACTTT. Its protein is CASSQGGGLGSPLHF.